This T cell receptor beta chain was recorded in a study of post-analysis software for immune sequencing data. The sample holds a few counts of this clonotype. What it recognizes is unknown. Incorporated into the TCR beta cDNA libraries were unique molecular identifiers, which served to reduce PCR and sequencing biases. MiXCR, run by TCRdb on the PCR reads, gives a single entry per CDR3 protein. Among fewer than 850,000 distinct CDR3 sequences listed, 30% were seen once. Points from the study as a whole: Under the F measure, samples that were prepared in one batch clustered strongly together. Higher frequency in patients than in controls was seen for about five TRBV segments, with TRBV5-6, TRBV5-1 and TRBV20-1 among them.

CDR3 length: 12 amino acids. Germline V gives CDR1 SQVTM, CDR2 ANQGSEA. V shed 4 bases and J shed 7 bases, with 11 bases lying between them. The V and J genes are TRBV29-1 and TRBJ1-5; perhaps TRBD1 as D (5 bases). The sample taken for sequencing was blood. This receptor was identified in a girl aged 5 to 17 with multiple sclerosis. The CDR3 coding sequence is TGCAGCGTTGGGGGGGGGGACCAGCCCCAGCATTTT. Protein: CSVGGGDQPQHF.